The 26 T cell receptor beta chains below were found in one sample sequenced in a study of tumor and adjacent non-tumor tissue in lung cancer (dated by TCRdb to the late 2010s). Bulk unsorted tissue served as the source for RNA extraction, and RNA quality was assessed using a NanoDrop ND-1000 and an Agilent 2100. Normal lung samples were distant non-tumor tissue taken more than 3 cm from the tumor edge. Libraries were made using multiplex PCR. For sequencing, an Illumina HiSeq 2500 was employed. TCRbeta libraries were constructed through three rounds of nested PCR with primers (Table S4) according to protocols modified from ARM-PCR. TCRdb cleaned the public reads at Q25 with fastp, built clones with MiXCR and kept in-frame beta chains. A single entry per CDR3 protein holds the most common genes and DNA from its merged rows. The sample includes about 77,000 distinct CDR3 sequences, with around 76% observed a single time. The leading ten clones occupy around 43% of the sample.

The source material was distant non-tumor lung tissue. The receptor source for this set is a man between 65 and 85 years old with non-small cell lung cancer.

The genes are TRBV4-1 and TRBJ2-1; D might be TRBD1 (6 bases). CDR1 is MGHRA, CDR2 YSYEKL, per germline. The length of the CDR3 is 14 residues. Deletions cut 8 bases from V and 6 bases from J, with 17 bases between. CDR3 loop: CASDQGGFLNEQFF. The CDR3 DNA is TGCGCCAGCGACCAAGGGGGATTTCTCAATGAGCAGTTCTTC.

This clonotype was counted once. The CDR3 ends on some other residue instead of the conserved phenylalanine or tryptophan, so this is likely a read error. This chain uses TRBV7-7 with TRBJ2-2; D possibly corresponds to TRBD2 (5 bases). Germline V gene data show CDR1 as SSHAT and CDR2 as FNYEAQ (reference sequence). CDR3 length: 19 amino acids. The CDR3 DNA follows: TGTGCTAGCAGCTTAGCGCAGGTTGGAAACTACCCGAACACCGGGGAGCTGTTTGTT. It translates to CASSLAQVGNYPNTGELFV.

As concerns this clonotype: Being one base from a much bigger clone, this may be a read error. The gene calls are TRBV10-3 and TRBJ2-5, with D perhaps being TRBD1 or TRBD2 (5 bases each). Germline V CDR1 and CDR2: ENHRY, SYGVKD. Trimming cost V 6 bases and J 3 bases, with 14 bases left between them. The CDR3 spans 14 residues. The chain's CDR3 is CAIRARGTEETQYF. Written as DNA, the CDR3 is TGTGCCATCAGGGCCAGAGGGACGGAAGAGACCCAGTACTTC.

CDR3 sequence (DNA): TGTGCCATCAGAAGGGGACTAGTGGGAGGGCTCATGATAGGCGAGCAGTTCTTC. It is translated as CAIRRGLVGGLMIGEQFF. V and J are TRBV10-3 and TRBJ2-1; 8 bases are shared with TRBD2. The CDR3 has 18 residues. The V segment lost 6 bases and the J segment 10 bases; nucleotides outside the gene matches: 23. CDR1 and CDR2 (germline): ENHRY, SYGVKD.

Concerning this clonotype itself: One end of the junction does not line up with germline, which may come from a read error. The chain links TRBV11-3 to TRBJ2-7; possibly TRBD1 or TRBD2 for D (5 bases each). Germline values: CDR1 SGHNT, CDR2 YENEEA. The CDR3 contains 15 residues. The CDR3 loop is CASSLDSGTSYEQYF. The CDR3 DNA follows: TGTGCCAGCAGTTTAGACAGCGGTACAAGCTACGAGCAGTACTTC.

As regards this clonotype: One end of the junction is discordant with germline, which a read error may explain. CDR3 amino acids: CVSSQILDSGNTEAFF. CDR3 in DNA: TGCGTCAGCAGCCAAATCTTAGACAGTGGAAACACTGAAGCTTTCTTT. This chain links TRBV4-1 with TRBJ1-1; D perhaps matches TRBD1 (5 bases). Germline V lookup: CDR1 MGHRA, CDR2 YSYEKL. This CDR3 spans 16 amino acids.

Worth noting for this clonotype: With a much larger clone just one base away, this may be a read error. V usage is TRBV28 and J usage is TRBJ2-7; TRBD1 aligns across 8 bases. Trimming removed 7 bases from V and 3 bases from J; junction bases left unmatched: 8. This CDR3 has 14 residues. In germline, CDR1 is MDHEN, CDR2 SYDVKM. CDR3 loop: CASNPPGQDYEQYF. The CDR3 nucleotides read TGTGCCAGCAATCCCCCGGGACAGGACTACGAGCAGTACTTC.

The rearrangement joins TRBV6-2 or TRBV6-3 to TRBJ2-5, with D tentatively TRBD1 or TRBD2 (5 bases each). The CDR3 sequence is 14 residues long. CDR1 MNHEY and CDR2 SVGEGT come from the germline V gene. V was trimmed by 6 bases and J by 4 bases, leaving 15 bases between them. The CDR3 region is CASSRPGTSETQYF. In nucleotides, the CDR3 is TGTGCCAGCAGCAGACCCGGGACGTCAGAGACCCAGTACTTC.

On this clonotype: With a much larger clone just one base away, this may be a read error. The rearrangement uses TRBV6-6 and TRBJ2-4; maybe TRBD2 (5 bases). The CDR3 loop spans 14 amino acids. The germline CDR1 and CDR2 sequences are MNHNY and SVGAGI (reference sequence). The CDR3 region is CANSYGGTKNIQYF. In DNA, the CDR3 is TGTGCCAACAGTTACGGAGGAACCAAAAACATTCAGTACTTC.

Points on this clonotype: As the CDR3 is not closed by the conserved phenylalanine or tryptophan, this likely results from a read error. The DNA is left out, because the CDR3 cannot be placed on it with certainty; the CDR3 is given as TCRdb lists it. The chain combines TRBV29-1 with TRBJ2-7. Per germline, CDR1 SQVTM and CDR2 ANQGSEA. The CDR3 is 13 residues long, counting both termini. The CDR3 is CSVGASGMYEQHL.

As for this clonotype: A much larger clone differs by one base, so this may be a read error. This sequence joins TRBV5-6 and TRBJ2-1, with TRBD2 matching 7 bases. Germline V lookup: CDR1 SGHDT, CDR2 YYEEEE. The CDR3 length is 16 residues. The CDR3 DNA is TGTGCCAGCAGCCGCGGGGGAAGGGGCGGGTACAATAAGCAGTTCTTC. Translating gives CASSRGGRGGYNKQFF. Filled out from reference TRBV5-6 and TRBJ2-1, the complete variable domain reads DAGVTQSPTHLIKTRGQQVTLRCSPKSGHDTVSWYQQALGQGPQFIFQYYEEEERQRGNFPDRFSGHQFPNYSSELNVNALLLGDSALYLCASSRGGRGGYNKQFFGPGTRLTVL.

Turning to this clonotype: A much larger clone differs from this one at a single base, so this may be a read error. For the CDR3, the DNA is TGTGCCAATTTTAGCTACCAGGGGGGACCTTATAGCAATCAGCCCCAGCATTTT. Its protein product is CANFSYQGGPYSNQPQHF. The gene calls are TRBV6-2 or TRBV6-3 and TRBJ1-5; TRBD1 matches 7 bases. Germline CDR1 MNHEY, CDR2 SVGEGT. This CDR3 is built from 18 residues. V trimming: 10 bases; J trimming: 0 bases; junction bases outside the gene matches: 18.

Comments on this clonotype: One junction end does not reproduce the germline sequence, and a read error may be involved. The chain links TRBV6-5 to TRBJ2-1; 12 bases are shared with TRBD1. Germline-derived CDR1 and CDR2 are MNHEY and SVGAGI. This CDR3 is 17 amino acids long. CDR3 loop: CASTYIAPGQGAVEQFF. For the CDR3, the DNA is TGTGCCAGCACTTACATAGCACCGGGACAGGGGGCAGTTGAGCAGTTCTTC.

The chain joins TRBV29-1 to TRBJ1-3; weak D call: TRBD1 (6 bases). Germline CDR1 and CDR2: SQVTM and ANQGSEA. The CDR3 is 15 residues long. The CDR3 loop reads CNFVPVEGAGNTIYF. The CDR3 coding sequence is TGCAACTTTGTCCCGGTTGAGGGGGCTGGAAACACCATATATTTT.

This clonotype was seen more than once but under ten times. Its ends do not fully match the called genes, so a read error is possible. V usage is TRBV6-1 and J usage is TRBJ1-2; weak D call: TRBD1 (6 bases). The CDR3 covers 13 residues. Looked up from germline, CDR1 is MNHNS and CDR2 is SASEGT. DNA of the CDR3: TGTGCCAGCAGTTCCGGGCCAGGGGATGGCTACACATTC. It encodes CASSSGPGDGYTF.

With regard to this clonotype: At one end the junction does not follow the germline gene, possibly because of a read error. The V and J genes are TRBV10-3 and TRBJ1-5; the D gene is possibly TRBD1 (5 bases). Germline V gene lookup returns CDR1 ENHRY and CDR2 SYGVKD. CDR3 length equals 15 residues. Written as DNA, the CDR3 is TGTGTCATCAGTATAACAGTGGAAGGGGATCAGCCCCAGCATTTT. Its translation: CVISITVEGDQPQHF.

This clonotype was counted many times. This sequence joins TRBV4-2 and TRBJ1-5; 8 bases agree with TRBD1. The germline gives CDR1 LGHNA, CDR2 YNFKEQ. The V and J ends lost 2 bases and 2 bases, in that order; junction bases with no gene match: 5. The CDR3 has 16 residues. CDR3: CASSQLSGQGNQPQHF. As DNA, the CDR3 is TGTGCCAGCAGCCAACTCTCGGGACAGGGCAATCAGCCCCAGCATTTT.

Points on this clonotype: Mismatch with germline at one junction end may stem from a read error. The CDR3 DNA sequence: TGTGCCAGCAGAGGGAAGGGGATTGGTACCACTGCAGCTTTCTTC. Its translation: CASRGKGIGTTAAFF. The V call is TRBV28, the J call TRBJ1-1, with D possibly TRBD1 on 5 matching bases. This CDR3 is built from 15 residues. Germline V gives CDR1 MDHEN, CDR2 SYDVKM. Supplemented by reference TRBV28 and TRBJ1-1, the full variable domain reads DVKVTQSSRYLVKRTGEKVFLECVQDMDHENMFWYRQDPGLGLRLIYFSYDVKMKEKGDIPEGYSVSREKKERFSLILESASTNQTSMYLCASRGKGIGTTAAFFGQGTRLTVV.

A remark on this clonotype: Compared with germline, one end of the junction differs, possibly owing to a read error. CDR3 protein: CNARPFDKNIRYF. The CDR3 nucleotides are TGCAATGCTAGGCCGTTTGACAAAAACATTCGGTACTTC. This chain links TRBV20-1 with TRBJ2-4; D call uncertain. The CDR3 has 13 amino acids. Germline loops: CDR1 DFQATT, CDR2 SNEGSKA (reference sequence).

The chain recombines TRBV7-8 with TRBJ2-5; D is possibly TRBD1 (5 bases). CDR1 and CDR2 from the germline V gene are SGHVS and FQNEAQ. The CDR3 is made up of 14 amino acids. V dropped 7 bases and J dropped 2 bases, with 14 bases sitting between them. The CDR3 loop reads CASNSARVQETQYF. In DNA, the CDR3 is TGTGCCAGCAACTCAGCCAGGGTACAAGAGACCCAGTACTTC.

To note about this clonotype: The junction departs from germline at one end; a sequencing error may be responsible. The chain recombines TRBV29-1 with TRBJ2-3; 9 bases are a match to TRBD1. CDR3 length: 17 amino acids. The germline gives CDR1 SQVTM, CDR2 ANQGSEA. This chain's CDR3 is CSLLLYVTGGGTDTQYF. CDR3 nucleotides: TGTAGCTTACTCCTATATGTGACAGGGGGGGGCACAGATACGCAGTATTTT.

On this clonotype: The CDR3 ends on some other residue instead of the conserved phenylalanine or tryptophan, so this is likely a read error. The DNA is left out, because the CDR3 cannot be placed on it with certainty; the CDR3 is given as TCRdb lists it. This sequence joins TRBV11-3 and TRBJ1-1; the table's D gene call, TRBD1, was not cross checked with the DNA. The CDR3 is made up of 16 amino acids, end residues included. Looked up from germline, CDR1 is SGHNT and CDR2 is YENEEA. This CDR3 is CASSFRDRTLNAEVFS.

There are a few counts of this clonotype. The V call is TRBV25-1, the J call TRBJ2-7, with no clear D. Trimming removed 6 bases at V and 1 base at J, with 4 bases between. The CDR3 loop spans 11 amino acids. The germline CDR1 and CDR2 sequences are MGHDK and SYGVNS. CDR3 in DNA: TGTGCCAGCAGCTTATCCTACGAGCAGTACTTC. Its protein product is CASSLSYEQYF.

The CDR3 DNA reads TGTGCCAGCACCGATGGGGGGAGGGGTCGTGGCAGGGAGCTGTTTTTT. Residues: CASTDGGRGRGRELFF. The chain combines TRBV11-3 with TRBJ2-2; 7 bases align to TRBD2. Germline CDR1 and CDR2: SGHNT and YENEEA. V lost 7 bases and J lost 9; bases outside the gene matches: 17. The CDR3 sequence is 16 residues long.

CDR3 DNA: TGTGCTAGTGGCCTTACCGCTGGCAGTCAGTCTCATCATTTT. It codes for CASGLTAGSQSHHF. J is TRBJ1-5 and V is TRBV12-5; D is undetermined. The V end was cut by 6 bases, the J end by 16 bases, with 25 bases between. Germline V gene lookup returns CDR1 LGHNT and CDR2 FRNRAP. The CDR3 has 14 amino acids. The full variable domain, rest sourced from reference TRBV12-5 and TRBJ1-5, is DARVTQTPRHKVTEMGQEVTMRCQPILGHNTVFWYRQTMMQGLELLAYFRNRAPLDDSGMPKDRFSAEMPDATLATLKIQPSEPRDSAVYFCASGLTAGSQSHHFGDGTRLSIL.

About this clonotype itself: Its ends do not fully match the called genes, so a read error is possible. V and J are TRBV7-8 and TRBJ1-4, with a weak D call TRBD1 (6 bases). CDR1 is SGHVS, CDR2 FQNEAQ, per germline. This CDR3 region has 14 residues. In DNA form, the CDR3 reads TGTGACAGCAGCTTAAACAGGGTAGAAGATAAACTGTTTTTT. Amino acids: CDSSLNRVEDKLFF.